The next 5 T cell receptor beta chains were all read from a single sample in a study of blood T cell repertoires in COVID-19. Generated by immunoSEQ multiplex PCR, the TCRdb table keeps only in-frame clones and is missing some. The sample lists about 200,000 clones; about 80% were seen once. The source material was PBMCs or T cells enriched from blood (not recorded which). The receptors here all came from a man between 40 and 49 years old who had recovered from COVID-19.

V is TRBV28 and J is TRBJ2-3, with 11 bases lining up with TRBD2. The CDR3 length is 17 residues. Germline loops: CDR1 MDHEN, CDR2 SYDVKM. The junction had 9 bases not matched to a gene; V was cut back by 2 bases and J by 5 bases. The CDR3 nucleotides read TGTGCCAGCAGTTTAAGCTCGACTAGCGGGGTCGGAGATACGCAGTATTTT. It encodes CASSLSSTSGVGDTQYF.

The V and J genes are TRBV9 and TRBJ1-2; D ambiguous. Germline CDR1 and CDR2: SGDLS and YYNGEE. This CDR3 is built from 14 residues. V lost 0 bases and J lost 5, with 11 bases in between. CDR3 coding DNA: TGTGCCAGCAGCGTAGCCGAGGGAGGATATGGCTACACCTTC. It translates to CASSVAEGGYGYTF.

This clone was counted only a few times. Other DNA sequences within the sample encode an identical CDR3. The chain's CDR3 is CASSSRQGSYEQYF. The CDR3 DNA follows: TGCGCCAGCAGCTCCAGACAGGGGTCCTACGAGCAGTACTTC. The V gene is TRBV5-1, the J gene TRBJ2-7; TRBD1 matches at 8 bases. Germline V gives CDR1 SGHRS, CDR2 YFSETQ. V lost 3 bases to trimming and J lost 1 base; unmatched junction nucleotides: 3. The CDR3 totals 14 residues.

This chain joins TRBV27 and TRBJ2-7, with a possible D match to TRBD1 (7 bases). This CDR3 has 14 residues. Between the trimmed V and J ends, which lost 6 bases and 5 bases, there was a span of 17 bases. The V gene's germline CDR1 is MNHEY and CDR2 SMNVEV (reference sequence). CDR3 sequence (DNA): TGTGCCAGCAGCCGACAGGGAGGTCGCCACGAGCAGTACTTC. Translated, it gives CASSRQGGRHEQYF.

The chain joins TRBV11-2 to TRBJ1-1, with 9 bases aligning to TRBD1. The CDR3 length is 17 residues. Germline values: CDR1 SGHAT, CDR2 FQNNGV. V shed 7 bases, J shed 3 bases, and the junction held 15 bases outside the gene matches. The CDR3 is CASTLWGQGGSHTEAFF. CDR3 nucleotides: TGTGCCAGCACCCTGTGGGGACAGGGTGGGTCGCACACTGAAGCTTTCTTT.